This T cell receptor beta chain came from a study of T cell responses to AZD1222 COVID-19 vaccine. Whole-study findings and limits: Possibly, clonal diversity was underestimated; donors were largely white British and included more females.

TCRdb's copy holds only in-frame clones and misses some; the assay was immunoSEQ multiplex PCR. This sample carries around 130,000 clones, roughly 89% of them seen once, and the ten largest clones take 5% to 6.5%. As regards this clone: Its antigen is unknown.

The ends were cut back, 3 bases at V and 7 bases at J, with 26 bases in the middle. CDR1 SGHDT and CDR2 YYEEEE come from the germline V gene. This CDR3 is built from 18 residues. This material consisted of peripheral blood, taken on day 0 of AZD1222 vaccination. The sequence came from an adult in good health. V gene TRBV5-6 combines with J gene TRBJ1-5; D is unresolved. The CDR3 DNA reads as TGTGCCAGCAGCTCGACCCGAGAGACAACGGCGGGAAGGCAGCCCCAGCATTTT. It specifies CASSSTRETTAGRQPQHF.